Listed below are T cell receptor beta chains from one sample, sequenced in a study of CD8 T cells in Susac syndrome. MiXCR, applied by TCRdb to the immunoSEQ multiplex PCR reads, yields one record per CDR3 protein. Counted here are some 190,000 distinct CDR3 sequences, 90% to 96% occurring once; the ten biggest clones make up approximately 0.09%. Specimen: CD4+ T cells from PBMCs. The receptors were sampled from a human donor with multiple sclerosis. Each CDR3 is given with its conserved first and last residue. The D gene is left open where the match is weak. Not every row has a clone size; where given, it reads once, few, many or a size class.

j_gene: TRBJ1-6
d_gene: TRBD1
abundance: .
v_gene: TRBV7-9
CDR3nt: TGTGCCAGCAGCTTAGCGGACAGGGGGTGGAATTCACCCCTCCACTTT
CDR3aa: CASSLADRGWNSPLHF

j_gene: TRBJ1-2
d_gene: .
abundance: .
v_gene: TRBV29-1
CDR3nt: TGCAGCGTTGTGGGTCGGGGTCTGGACTATGGCTACACCTTC
CDR3aa: CSVVGRGLDYGYTF

j_gene: TRBJ2-1
d_gene: .
abundance: .
v_gene: TRBV28
CDR3nt: TGTGCCAGCAGCCGCGTGTACAATGAGCAGTTCTTC
CDR3aa: CASSRVYNEQFF

j_gene: TRBJ2-7
d_gene: .
abundance: .
v_gene: TRBV13
CDR3nt: TGTGCCAGCAGAAACGACCGGGCAGGGAAGTCCTACGAGCAGTACTTC
CDR3aa: CASRNDRAGKSYEQYF

j_gene: TRBJ1-1
d_gene: .
abundance: .
v_gene: TRBV3-1
CDR3nt: TGTGCCAGCAGCCAGAGGGCCGCAGACTCTGAAGCTTTCTTT
CDR3aa: CASSQRAADSEAFF

j_gene: TRBJ1-1
d_gene: .
abundance: .
v_gene: TRBV7-2
CDR3nt: TGTGCCAGCAGCTTCAGGGGTCGGGACACTGAAGCTTTCTTT
CDR3aa: CASSFRGRDTEAFF

j_gene: TRBJ2-7
d_gene: .
abundance: .
v_gene: TRBV30
CDR3nt: TGTGCCTGGAGATCCTCCTACGAGCAGTACTTC
CDR3aa: CAWRSSYEQYF

j_gene: TRBJ1-6
d_gene: .
abundance: .
v_gene: TRBV20-1
CDR3nt: TGCAGTGCTTACCGGGACTATAATTCACCCCTCCACTTT
CDR3aa: CSAYRDYNSPLHF

j_gene: TRBJ2-5
d_gene: .
abundance: .
v_gene: TRBV29-1
CDR3nt: TGCAGCGTTCTACGGGACTTTCAAGAGACCCAGTACTTC
CDR3aa: CSVLRDFQETQYF

j_gene: TRBJ1-5
d_gene: .
abundance: .
v_gene: TRBV10-1
CDR3nt: TGCGCCAGCAGTGTCCCGGCGGGGCCGGGTCAGCCCCAGCATTTT
CDR3aa: CASSVPAGPGQPQHF

j_gene: TRBJ2-3
d_gene: .
abundance: .
v_gene: TRBV15
CDR3nt: TGTGCCACCAGCAGCCAGGGGTGGGATACGCAGTATTTT
CDR3aa: CATSSQGWDTQYF

j_gene: TRBJ2-7
d_gene: TRBD1
abundance: .
v_gene: TRBV29-1
CDR3nt: TGCAGCGTCGACGGACAGGGCGAGCAGTACTTC
CDR3aa: CSVDGQGEQYF

j_gene: TRBJ2-7
d_gene: .
abundance: .
v_gene: TRBV7-9
CDR3nt: TGTGCCAGCAGCTCGACGGCTATCCCTACGAGGGGGGACTTC
CDR3aa: CASSSTAIPTRGDF

j_gene: TRBJ2-1
d_gene: TRBD1
abundance: .
v_gene: TRBV11-2
CDR3nt: TGTGCCAGCAGCTTAGCACGGGACAGGGGTTATAATGAGCAGTTCTTC
CDR3aa: CASSLARDRGYNEQFF

j_gene: TRBJ2-7
d_gene: .
abundance: .
v_gene: TRBV15
CDR3nt: TGTGCCACCAGCAGAGATTGGCGGTCTTCCCTCTACGAGCAGTACTTC
CDR3aa: CATSRDWRSSLYEQYF

j_gene: TRBJ2-3
d_gene: TRBD2
abundance: .
v_gene: TRBV20-1
CDR3nt: TGCAGTGCTCGCTCCGGGACTAGTAGCACAGATACGCAGTATTTT
CDR3aa: CSARSGTSSTDTQYF

j_gene: TRBJ2-1
d_gene: .
abundance: .
v_gene: TRBV20-1
CDR3nt: TGCAGTGCCCCATTGACAGGCCGGAATGAGCAGTTCTTC
CDR3aa: CSAPLTGRNEQFF

j_gene: TRBJ1-6
d_gene: .
abundance: .
v_gene: TRBV25-1
CDR3nt: TGTGCCAGCAGGGACCGGGGGGATTCACCCCTCCACTTT
CDR3aa: CASRDRGDSPLHF

j_gene: TRBJ2-5
d_gene: TRBD1
abundance: .
v_gene: TRBV20-1
CDR3nt: TGCAGTGCCTCAGGACAGGGGGCGACGGAGACCCAGTACTTC
CDR3aa: CSASGQGATETQYF

j_gene: TRBJ1-2
d_gene: TRBD1
abundance: .
v_gene: TRBV7-2
CDR3nt: TGTGCCAGCAGGGGGACAGGGAAGCCTAACTATGGCTACACCTTC
CDR3aa: CASRGTGKPNYGYTF

j_gene: TRBJ2-1
d_gene: .
abundance: .
v_gene: TRBV6-5
CDR3nt: TGTGCCAGCACCCCGACCCCGGCGGTTGGTGAGCAGTTCTTC
CDR3aa: CASTPTPAVGEQFF

j_gene: TRBJ2-3
d_gene: .
abundance: .
v_gene: TRBV7-9
CDR3nt: TGTGCCAGCAGCTTGCTGACGAGCACAGATACGCAGTATTTT
CDR3aa: CASSLLTSTDTQYF

j_gene: TRBJ1-4
d_gene: .
abundance: .
v_gene: TRBV29-1
CDR3nt: TGCAGCGTTGCCTGGCCAGAGGAAAAACTGTTTTTT
CDR3aa: CSVAWPEEKLFF

j_gene: TRBJ1-1
d_gene: .
abundance: .
v_gene: TRBV3-1
CDR3nt: TGTGCCAGCAGCCAATCGGCAGTGAACACTGAAGCTTTCTTT
CDR3aa: CASSQSAVNTEAFF

j_gene: TRBJ2-7
d_gene: .
abundance: .
v_gene: TRBV30
CDR3nt: TGTGCCTGGAGTGTTGGAGGGGGCCTCGAGCAGTACTTC
CDR3aa: CAWSVGGGLEQYF

j_gene: TRBJ1-5
d_gene: .
abundance: few
v_gene: TRBV2
CDR3nt: TGTGCCAGCAGTGACAGGGGAAGCAATCAGCCCCAGCATTTT
CDR3aa: CASSDRGSNQPQHF

j_gene: TRBJ1-5
d_gene: .
abundance: .
v_gene: TRBV30
CDR3nt: TGTGCCTGGAGTCCCACTAGGAGCAATCAGCCCCAGCATTTT
CDR3aa: CAWSPTRSNQPQHF

j_gene: TRBJ2-3
d_gene: TRBD2
abundance: .
v_gene: TRBV7-8
CDR3nt: TGTGCCAGCAGCTCGCCCATAGCGGGGGGCAATCATCCGAGCACAGATACGCAGTATTTT
CDR3aa: CASSSPIAGGNHPSTDTQYF

j_gene: TRBJ2-7
d_gene: TRBD1
abundance: once
v_gene: TRBV5-1
CDR3nt: TGCGCCAGCAGCAGGACAGGGGACGAGCAGTACTTC
CDR3aa: CASSRTGDEQYF

j_gene: TRBJ2-5
d_gene: .
abundance: .
v_gene: TRBV3-1
CDR3nt: TGTGCCAGCAGCCAAGGCCCCCGAGAGACCCAGTACTTC
CDR3aa: CASSQGPRETQYF

j_gene: TRBJ2-7
d_gene: .
abundance: .
v_gene: TRBV30
CDR3nt: TGTGCCTGGAGTGGATTGGAGTCAGGGTCGGGCTACGAGCAGTACTTC
CDR3aa: CAWSGLESGSGYEQYF

j_gene: TRBJ2-1
d_gene: TRBD2
abundance: .
v_gene: TRBV7-2
CDR3nt: TGTGCCAGCAGCCGCGGGGGGGCCTCGGATGAGCAGTTCTTC
CDR3aa: CASSRGGASDEQFF

j_gene: TRBJ1-5
d_gene: .
abundance: .
v_gene: TRBV6-2/TRBV6-3
CDR3nt: TGTGCCAGCAGCCGATCCTTCGGGGCCCAGCATTTT
CDR3aa: CASSRSFGAQHF

j_gene: TRBJ2-3
d_gene: TRBD1
abundance: .
v_gene: TRBV27
CDR3nt: TGTGCCAGCAGTCGAACGACAGGGTCAAGGGAAGATACGCAGTATTTT
CDR3aa: CASSRTTGSREDTQYF

j_gene: TRBJ1-5
d_gene: .
abundance: .
v_gene: TRBV20-1
CDR3nt: TGCAGTGCTAGGAGGGCCGCCAATCAGCCCCAGCATTTT
CDR3aa: CSARRAANQPQHF

j_gene: TRBJ1-5
d_gene: TRBD1
abundance: .
v_gene: TRBV7-9
CDR3nt: TGTGCCAGCAGCAAAGGGACAGCTAATCAGCCCCAGCATTTT
CDR3aa: CASSKGTANQPQHF

j_gene: TRBJ1-1
d_gene: .
abundance: .
v_gene: TRBV11-1
CDR3nt: TGTGCCAGCCTCCAGCGAGGCCCTGGCGCTGAAGCTTTCTTT
CDR3aa: CASLQRGPGAEAFF

j_gene: TRBJ2-5
d_gene: .
abundance: .
v_gene: TRBV5-1
CDR3nt: TGCGCCAGCAGCTATGGCCAGGGTGGAGAGACCCAGTACTTC
CDR3aa: CASSYGQGGETQYF

j_gene: TRBJ2-3
d_gene: TRBD2
abundance: .
v_gene: TRBV11-2
CDR3nt: TGTGCCAGCAGCTCCCTAGCGGGGCCCGAGGATACGCAGTATTTT
CDR3aa: CASSSLAGPEDTQYF

j_gene: TRBJ1-4
d_gene: .
abundance: .
v_gene: TRBV9
CDR3nt: TGTGCCAGCAGCGGACAGGTCTCAACTAATGAAAAACTGTTTTTT
CDR3aa: CASSGQVSTNEKLFF

j_gene: TRBJ2-7
d_gene: TRBD1
abundance: once
v_gene: TRBV5-1
CDR3nt: TGCGCCAGCAGCCCCCGTGGGGGACAGACGTACGAGCAGTACTTC
CDR3aa: CASSPRGGQTYEQYF

j_gene: TRBJ2-1
d_gene: TRBD1
abundance: .
v_gene: TRBV14
CDR3nt: TGTGCCAGCAGCCAACCGGGACAGGGAAAATTTGAGCAGTTCTTC
CDR3aa: CASSQPGQGKFEQFF

j_gene: TRBJ1-1
d_gene: .
abundance: .
v_gene: TRBV4-2
CDR3nt: TGTGCCAGCAGCCAAGACCAGGGTTTCACTGAAGCTTTCTTT
CDR3aa: CASSQDQGFTEAFF

j_gene: TRBJ2-7
d_gene: TRBD1
abundance: once
v_gene: TRBV7-2
CDR3nt: TGTGCCAGCAGCCAGGGACAGGGGATGGGAAGGTACGAGCAGTACTTC
CDR3aa: CASSQGQGMGRYEQYF

j_gene: TRBJ1-6
d_gene: .
abundance: .
v_gene: TRBV23-1
CDR3nt: TGCGCCAGCAGGAGGGACTCCGATAATCCACCCCTCCACTTT
CDR3aa: CASRRDSDNPPLHF

j_gene: TRBJ2-5
d_gene: TRBD2
abundance: .
v_gene: TRBV6-6
CDR3nt: TGTGCCAGCACCTCGGGGAGGGCCGAGACCCAGTACTTC
CDR3aa: CASTSGRAETQYF

j_gene: TRBJ1-5
d_gene: .
abundance: .
v_gene: TRBV2
CDR3nt: TGTGCCAGCGGTCCGGCCAGCAGGGTGGGTCAGCCCCAGCATTTT
CDR3aa: CASGPASRVGQPQHF

j_gene: TRBJ2-5
d_gene: .
abundance: .
v_gene: TRBV29-1
CDR3nt: TGCAGCGTTGGGGCAGCACGGGAGACCCAGTACTTC
CDR3aa: CSVGAARETQYF

j_gene: TRBJ1-1
d_gene: .
abundance: .
v_gene: TRBV20-1
CDR3nt: TGCAGTGCTAGTAAGGCAGGATGGAACACTGAAGCTTTCTTT
CDR3aa: CSASKAGWNTEAFF

j_gene: TRBJ1-5
d_gene: .
abundance: .
v_gene: TRBV19
CDR3nt: TGTGCCAGTAGGCCAGAGAATCAGCCCCAGCATTTT
CDR3aa: CASRPENQPQHF

j_gene: TRBJ1-6
d_gene: .
abundance: once
v_gene: TRBV6-5
CDR3nt: TGTGCCAGCAGTTTGGGCAGCCGACGTTCCTATAATTCACCCCTCCACTTT
CDR3aa: CASSLGSRRSYNSPLHF

j_gene: TRBJ1-1
d_gene: TRBD1
abundance: .
v_gene: TRBV9
CDR3nt: TGTGCCAGCAACGGACAGGGGGCATCGTACACTGAAGCTTTCTTT
CDR3aa: CASNGQGASYTEAFF

j_gene: TRBJ1-1
d_gene: .
abundance: .
v_gene: TRBV12-3/TRBV12-4
CDR3nt: TGTGCCAGCAGTTTACAAGCAGGGGAGAGGGAAGCTTTCTTT
CDR3aa: CASSLQAGEREAFF

j_gene: TRBJ2-7
d_gene: .
abundance: .
v_gene: TRBV6-6
CDR3nt: TGTGCCAGCAGACAGGGGACTTCCTACGAGCAGTACTTC
CDR3aa: CASRQGTSYEQYF

j_gene: TRBJ1-1
d_gene: .
abundance: .
v_gene: TRBV29-1
CDR3nt: TGCAGCGTTTCCCGCATTCAGGGTATGACTGAAGCTTTCTTT
CDR3aa: CSVSRIQGMTEAFF